The entry that follows covers one TCR beta chain sequence. Its target is not known. The sample belongs to a study of OX40 agonist ivuxolimab in advanced cancers. Points from the study as a whole: On average, CD8+ T cells had more expanded clones than CD4+. Normalized expansion of T-cell clones was also low for some nonresponders.

Per germline, CDR1 SNHLY and CDR2 FYNNEI. This CDR3 is built from 16 residues. Trimming removed 4 bases from V and 4 bases from J; junction bases left unmatched: 9. The data were produced by immunoSEQ multiplex PCR, yet TCRdb's version contains in-frame clones alone and is incomplete. Among some 84,000 clones listed, 89% were seen once. The TCR was taken from an adult with an advanced solid tumor such as melanoma, head and neck, liver or kidney cancer. The sample in question was CD4+ or CD8+ T cells sorted from blood, obtained in a trial of the OX40 agonist ivuxolimab. V and J are TRBV2 and TRBJ2-5; 10 nucleotides line up with TRBD1. The CDR3 sequence: CASSGAGTGVRETQYF. For the CDR3, the DNA is TGTGCCAGCAGTGGGGCGGGGACAGGGGTACGAGAGACCCAGTACTTC.